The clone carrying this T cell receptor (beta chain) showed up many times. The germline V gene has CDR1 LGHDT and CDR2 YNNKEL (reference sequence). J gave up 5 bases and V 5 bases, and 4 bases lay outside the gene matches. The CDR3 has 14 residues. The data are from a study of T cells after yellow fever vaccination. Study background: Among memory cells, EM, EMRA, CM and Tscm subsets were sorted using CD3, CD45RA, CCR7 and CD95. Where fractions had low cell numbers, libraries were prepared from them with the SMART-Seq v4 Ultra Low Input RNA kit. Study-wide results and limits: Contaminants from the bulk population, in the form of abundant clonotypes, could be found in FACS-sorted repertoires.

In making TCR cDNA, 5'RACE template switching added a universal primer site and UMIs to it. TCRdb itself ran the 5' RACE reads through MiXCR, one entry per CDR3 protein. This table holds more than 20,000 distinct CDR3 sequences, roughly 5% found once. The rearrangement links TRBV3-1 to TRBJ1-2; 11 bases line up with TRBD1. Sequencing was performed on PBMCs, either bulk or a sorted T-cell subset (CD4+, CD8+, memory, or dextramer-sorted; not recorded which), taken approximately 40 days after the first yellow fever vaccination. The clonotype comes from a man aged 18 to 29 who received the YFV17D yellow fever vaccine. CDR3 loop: CASSFGQGAYGYTF. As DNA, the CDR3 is TGTGCCAGCAGCTTCGGACAGGGGGCTTATGGCTACACCTTC.